This T cell receptor beta chain was identified in a study of response to subunit inactivated influenza vaccine. TCRdb reprocessed the RT-PCR reads with MiXCR, giving one entry per CDR3 protein. The sample shows 430,000 or so distinct CDR3 sequences, 9.5% to 13% of them seen only once. Trimming stripped 1 base from V and 7 bases from J, with 17 bases between. This CDR3 comprises 15 residues. The chain joins TRBV12-3 or TRBV12-4 to TRBJ2-7; perhaps TRBD2 as D (5 bases). This clonotype originated in a man between 45 and 60 years old who received an inactivated influenza vaccine. Sequenced here: PBMCs from blood, sampled roughly 47 days after vaccination. CDR3: CASSLGPTQTGEQYF. The CDR3 bases are TGTGCCAGCAGTTTAGGTCCGACCCAAACGGGGGAGCAGTACTTC.